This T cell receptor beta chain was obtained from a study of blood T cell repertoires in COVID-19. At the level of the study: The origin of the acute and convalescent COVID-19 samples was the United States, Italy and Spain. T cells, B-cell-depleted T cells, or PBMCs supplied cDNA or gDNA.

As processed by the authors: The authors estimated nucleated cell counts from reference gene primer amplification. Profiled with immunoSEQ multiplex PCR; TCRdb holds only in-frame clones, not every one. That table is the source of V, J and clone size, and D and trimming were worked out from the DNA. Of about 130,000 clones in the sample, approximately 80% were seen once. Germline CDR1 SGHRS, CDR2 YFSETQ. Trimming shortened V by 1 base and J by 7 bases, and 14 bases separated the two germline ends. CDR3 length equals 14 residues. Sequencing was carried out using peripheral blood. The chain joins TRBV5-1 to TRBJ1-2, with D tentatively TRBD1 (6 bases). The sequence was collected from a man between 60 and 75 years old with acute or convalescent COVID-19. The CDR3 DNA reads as TGCGCCAGCAGCTTGAGTCCAGGGGCGGGTGGCTACACCTTC. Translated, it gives CASSLSPGAGGYTF.